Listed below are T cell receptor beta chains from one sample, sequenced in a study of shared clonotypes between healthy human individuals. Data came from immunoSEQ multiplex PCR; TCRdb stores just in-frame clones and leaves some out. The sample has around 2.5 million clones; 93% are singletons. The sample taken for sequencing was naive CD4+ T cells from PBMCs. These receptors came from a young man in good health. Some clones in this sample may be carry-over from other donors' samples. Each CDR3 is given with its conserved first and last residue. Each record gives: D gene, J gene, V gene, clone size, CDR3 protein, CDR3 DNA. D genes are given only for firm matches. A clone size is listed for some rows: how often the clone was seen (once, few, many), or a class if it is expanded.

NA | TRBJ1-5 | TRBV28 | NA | CASSSAGAEDQPQHF | TGTGCCAGCAGTTCGGCAGGGGCGGAGGATCAGCCCCAGCATTTT
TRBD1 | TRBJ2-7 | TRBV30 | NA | CAWSMGQGAWEVTYEQYF | TGTGCCTGGAGTATGGGACAGGGGGCCTGGGAGGTGACCTACGAGCAGTACTTC
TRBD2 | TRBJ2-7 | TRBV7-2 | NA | CASSSASGSPYEQYF | TGTGCCAGCAGCTCCGCTAGCGGGAGCCCCTACGAGCAGTACTTC
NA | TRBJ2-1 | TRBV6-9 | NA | CASSRPRQFF | TGTGCCAGCAGCCGCCCCCGTCAGTTCTTC
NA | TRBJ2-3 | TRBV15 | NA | CATSRGSATSTDTQYF | TGTGCCACCAGCAGAGGAAGCGCAACTAGCACAGATACGCAGTATTTT
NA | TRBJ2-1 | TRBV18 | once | CASSPPRTTVGGEQFF | TGTGCCAGCTCACCTCCGAGGACTACTGTGGGTGGTGAGCAGTTCTTC
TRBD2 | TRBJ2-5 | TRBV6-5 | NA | CASRETSGDQETQYF | TGTGCCAGCAGGGAGACTAGCGGGGACCAAGAGACCCAGTACTTC
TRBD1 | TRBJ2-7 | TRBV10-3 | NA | CAISGRQGGSYEQYF | TGTGCCATCAGTGGAAGACAGGGGGGATCCTACGAGCAGTACTTC
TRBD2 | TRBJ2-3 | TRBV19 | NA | CASSTSWTSRRTDTQYF | TGTGCCAGTAGTACCTCCTGGACTAGCAGACGCACAGATACGCAGTATTTT
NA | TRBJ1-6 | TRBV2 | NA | CASSEYTSSYNSPLHF | TGTGCCAGCAGTGAATACACTAGCTCCTATAATTCACCCCTCCACTTT
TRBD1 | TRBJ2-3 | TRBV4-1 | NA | CASSQPGQGKDTQYF | TGCGCCAGCAGCCAACCGGGACAGGGGAAAGATACGCAGTATTTT
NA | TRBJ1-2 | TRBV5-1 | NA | CASSLVSQNYGYTF | TGCGCCAGCAGCTTGGTTTCTCAGAACTATGGCTACACCTTC
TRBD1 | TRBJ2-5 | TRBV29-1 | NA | CSGRDRGPQETQYF | TGCAGCGGCCGGGACAGGGGGCCCCAAGAGACCCAGTACTTC
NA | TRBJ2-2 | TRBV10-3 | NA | CAILQGGVTGELFF | TGTGCCATCCTCCAGGGAGGAGTCACCGGGGAGCTGTTTTTT
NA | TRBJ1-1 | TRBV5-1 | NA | CASSPTLNTEAFF | TGCGCCAGCAGCCCAACATTGAACACTGAAGCTTTCTTT
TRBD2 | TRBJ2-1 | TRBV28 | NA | CASSSASGSTYNEQFF | TGTGCCAGCAGCTCCGCGAGCGGGAGTACCTACAATGAGCAGTTCTTC
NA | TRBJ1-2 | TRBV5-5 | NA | CASSQSSNSPGYTF | TGTGCCAGCAGCCAGTCGAGTAACTCGCCGGGCTACACCTTC
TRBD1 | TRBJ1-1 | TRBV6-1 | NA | CASASTGLTEAFF | TGTGCCAGCGCCTCGACAGGGCTCACTGAAGCTTTCTTT
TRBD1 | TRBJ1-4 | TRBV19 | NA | CASQDRAGGNEKLFF | TGTGCCAGTCAGGACAGGGCAGGCGGTAATGAAAAACTGTTTTTT
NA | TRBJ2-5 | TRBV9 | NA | CASSAQEFQETQYF | TGTGCCAGCAGCGCCCAGGAATTCCAAGAGACCCAGTACTTC